The source of this T cell receptor (beta chain) is a study of CD8 T cells in ankylosing spondylitis. General study results and limits: Earlier reports found some motif variants in synovial fluid and blood in reactive arthritis. CD8+ by phenotype, disease-linked clones were relatively rare in peripheral blood.

TCR beta libraries were made by quantitative 5'-RACE with molecular barcodes. TCRdb independently ran MiXCR on the 5' RACE reads; one entry per CDR3 protein. The sample contains about 160,000 distinct CDR3 sequences, approximately 10% of which appear only once. The CDR3 has 15 residues. V was pared by 5 bases and J by 7 bases, with 18 bases between. Per the germline V gene, CDR1 is SEHNR and CDR2 is FQNEAQ (reference sequence). This clonotype was recorded a few times. Its antigen is undetermined. This TCR came from a female donor with ankylosing spondylitis or in good health (not recorded which). Sequenced: blood, either unsorted or a sorted T cell fraction (not recorded which). The V gene is TRBV7-9, the J gene TRBJ2-1; weak D call: TRBD2 (6 bases). The CDR3 DNA sequence: TGTGCCAGCAGCCCCGGGACCATCGGAGGGAATGAGCAGTTCTTC. Its protein product is CASSPGTIGGNEQFF.